The following is a TCR beta chain sequence with its context. The antigen is undetermined. The CDR3 length is 12 residues. Looked up from germline, CDR1 is SQVTM and CDR2 is ANQGSEA. V lost 4 bases and J lost 0, with 3 bases in between. This sample stems from a study of cytotoxic CD8 clonotypes in ibrutinib-treated CLL. Study information: A median roughly 11 months of treatment, range 6 to 36, preceded the collection of response samples.

Overall study findings and caveats: Clonality increased at ibrutinib response, then returned toward baseline at progression.

Generated by immunoSEQ multiplex PCR, the TCRdb table keeps only in-frame clones and is missing some. This repertoire shows about 250,000 clones, under 75% found once; its top ten account for approximately 15%. The starting material was PBMCs, obtained after 24 months of ibrutinib treatment. This receptor was identified in a human donor with chronic lymphocytic leukemia. V gene TRBV29-1 combines with J gene TRBJ1-4; D is uncertain. The CDR3 spells CSVAATNEKLFF. CDR3 DNA: TGCAGCGTTGCTGCAACTAATGAAAAACTGTTTTTT.